Listed here is a single T cell receptor (beta chain). This entry belongs to a study of T cells in Graves' hyperthyroidism and ophthalmopathy. A NOSPECS grade of at least 4, a Clinical Activity Score of at least 3 and duration under 3 months were recorded in ophthalmopathy patients. Amplified TCR beta CDR3 regions derived from RNA transcripts. During a first-round RT-PCR of the TCR CDR3, the HTBI primer set was used. TCRdb independently ran MiXCR on the multiplex PCR reads; one entry per CDR3 protein. The sample consists of 620,000 or so distinct CDR3 sequences, about 14% of them appearing once. CDR1 LGHNT and CDR2 FRNRAP come from the germline V gene. The CDR3 is made up of 13 amino acids. Trimming at V came to 2 bases and at J to 10 bases, leaving 4 bases not matched to a gene.

Source material: blood. The TCR was taken from a woman aged 50 to 60 with Graves' ophthalmopathy. The chain joins TRBV12-5 to TRBJ2-1; TRBD2 matches 8 bases. CDR3 protein: CASGLTRLAEQFF. The CDR3, as DNA: TGTGCTAGTGGTTTGACCCGACTAGCGGAGCAGTTCTTC.